This T cell receptor beta chain was captured in a study of control samples from healthy donors and cancer patients (TCRdb year 2020). The protocol used for the library was the immunoSEQ multiplex PCR assay. Held by TCRdb, this immuneACCESS table contains in-frame sequences only and omits some clones. Under half of the omission traces to an unresolved V gene where checked; the cause of the rest is unknown. This sample is represented by some 79,000 clones; about 88% of them were singletons. The ten largest clones add up to over 5.5% of the sample. A word on this clone: It lacks a known antigen. No base-level quality is on record; no much larger clone is a single base apart.

The source is a man aged 45-65 years in good health. The sample taken for sequencing was blood.

The bases read TGTGCCAGTAGTATCCTTAGCGGGAAGCAGTTCTTC. It translates as CASSILSGKQFF. The chain employs TRBV19 and TRBJ2-1; a stretch of 8 junction bases matches TRBD2. The germline V gene (reference sequence) supplies CDR1 LNHDA and CDR2 SQIVND. Taken from cysteine to phenylalanine, the CDR3 has 12 residues. The read is trimmed to its CDR3 DNA, 36 bases read in frame from base 1. V has 3 bases trimmed and J has 11 bases trimmed; junction bases matching no gene number 3.